This is a list of T cell receptor beta chains from one sample in a study of control samples from healthy donors and cancer patients. Assay: immunoSEQ multiplex PCR; the TCRdb copy retains only in-frame clones and omits some. The sample lists some 94,000 clones; approximately 86% were seen once. The specimen sequenced was blood. Receptors originate from a woman aged 45-65 years in good health. Both conserved end residues are part of each CDR3. The D gene is left open where the match is weak. For some rows the clone size is stated as once, few or many, or as a class when expanded; others skip it.

>TRBV7-2|.|.|TRBJ1-2
CASSLPGRESRYTF
TGTGCCAGCAGCTTACCAGGGAGGGAGTCCCGCTACACCTTC
>TRBV15|.|.|TRBJ1-1
CATSRDQGPNTEAFF
TGTGCCACCAGCAGAGATCAGGGCCCGAACACTGAAGCTTTCTTT
>TRBV18|TRBD1|few|TRBJ2-1
CASFPGTGAHEQFF
TGTGCCAGCTTCCCCGGGACAGGGGCCCATGAGCAGTTCTTC
>TRBV28|.|.|TRBJ2-4
CASSFAGAKNIQYF
TGTGCCAGCAGTTTTGCAGGTGCCAAAAACATTCAGTACTTC
>TRBV6-5|.|.|TRBJ2-4
CASSYSSKNIQYF
TGTGCCAGCAGTTACTCTTCCAAAAACATTCAGTACTTC
>TRBV28|.|.|TRBJ2-7
CASSLSADSYEQYF
TGTGCCAGCAGTTTATCGGCAGACTCCTACGAGCAGTACTTC
>TRBV5-1|TRBD2|.|TRBJ2-2
CASSWTSQPGELFF
TGCGCCAGCAGCTGGACTAGCCAACCCGGGGAGCTGTTTTTT
>TRBV5-4|.|.|TRBJ2-4
CASSSGLAKNIQYF
TGTGCCAGCAGCTCGGGGCTAGCCAAAAACATTCAGTACTTC
>TRBV7-9|TRBD1|.|TRBJ1-1
CASSWQTGQGIGTEAFF
TGTGCCAGCAGCTGGCAAACTGGACAGGGCATAGGTACTGAAGCTTTCTTT
>TRBV20-1|.|once|TRBJ1-3
CSASGGTGNTIYF
TGCAGTGCCAGTGGGGGTACTGGAAACACCATATATTTT
>TRBV4-1|.|.|TRBJ1-2
CASSQDGRGRYGYTF
TGCGCCAGCAGCCAAGATGGGCGAGGTCGCTATGGCTACACCTTC
>TRBV19|TRBD1|.|TRBJ1-2
CASSPRSPYVGQGARGYTF
TGTGCCAGTAGTCCCCGGTCTCCGTACGTGGGACAGGGGGCACGTGGCTACACCTTC
>TRBV7-3|TRBD1|.|TRBJ2-5
CASSLRTGTGETQYF
TGTGCCAGCAGCTTAAGGACAGGCACCGGAGAGACCCAGTACTTC
>TRBV6-5|TRBD2|.|TRBJ2-7
CASRAPGLERQYF
TGTGCCAGCAGGGCACCGGGACTAGAAAGGCAGTACTTC
>TRBV12-5|.|.|TRBJ1-1
CATASRESNTEAFF
TGTGCTACCGCGTCCAGGGAGTCGAACACTGAAGCTTTCTTT
>TRBV5-1|.|.|TRBJ2-1
CASSPGGNEQFF
TGCGCCAGCAGCCCTGGAGGGAATGAGCAGTTCTTC
>TRBV13|TRBD1|.|TRBJ2-2
CASSFPWDRGPSGELFF
TGTGCCAGCAGCTTCCCTTGGGACAGGGGGCCATCCGGGGAGCTGTTTTTT
>TRBV2|.|.|TRBJ1-4
CASSEGLGGRGEKLFF
TGTGCCAGCAGTGAAGGGCTTGGGGGGCGCGGTGAAAAACTGTTTTTT
>TRBV19|.|once|TRBJ2-1
CASRPGAHLYNEQFF
TGTGCCAGCCGTCCTGGGGCGCACCTTTACAATGAGCAGTTCTTC
>TRBV28|.|.|TRBJ1-4
CASSLRRGARGEKLFF
TGTGCCAGCAGTTTAAGGAGGGGGGCGAGGGGTGAAAAACTGTTTTTT
>TRBV6-6|TRBD2|.|TRBJ2-1
CASSYPPGGGAFEQFF
TGTGCCAGCAGTTACCCCCCAGGCGGGGGGGCTTTTGAGCAGTTCTTC
>TRBV7-2|.|.|TRBJ2-1
CASSTGRHNEQFF
TGTGCCAGCAGCACCGGGAGACACAATGAGCAGTTCTTC
>TRBV6-4|.|.|TRBJ1-4
CASSEVGRVVSYEKLFF
TGTGCCAGCAGTGAGGTTGGGCGAGTGGTGAGTTATGAAAAACTGTTTTTT
>TRBV7-9|.|once|TRBJ1-1
CASSLPAVGRGNTEAFF
TGTGCCAGCAGCTTACCCGCGGTCGGTCGGGGGAACACTGAAGCTTTCTTT
>TRBV19|.|.|TRBJ1-5
CASSMTGNQPQHF
TGTGCCAGTAGTATGACAGGCAATCAGCCCCAGCATTTT
>TRBV28|.|.|TRBJ2-7
CASINGGSVYEQYF
TGTGCCAGCATAAATGGGGGTAGTGTGTACGAGCAGTACTTC
>TRBV11-3|.|.|TRBJ1-1
CASSPPRENTEAFF
TGTGCCAGCAGCCCACCTCGTGAGAACACTGAAGCTTTCTTT
>TRBV7-9|.|.|TRBJ2-1
CASSLEWVASDNEQFF
TGTGCCAGCAGCTTAGAATGGGTCGCCAGTGACAATGAGCAGTTCTTC
>TRBV11-2|.|.|TRBJ2-1
CASSLGPDSRYNEQFF
TGTGCCAGCAGCTTAGGTCCGGACAGCCGTTACAATGAGCAGTTCTTC
>TRBV4-2|.|.|TRBJ2-7
CASSQGDGRAYYEQYF
TGTGCCAGCAGCCAAGGGGATGGCAGGGCCTACTACGAGCAGTACTTC
>TRBV7-8|.|.|TRBJ2-7
CASSLDAWSYEQYF
TGTGCCAGCAGCTTAGACGCTTGGTCCTACGAGCAGTACTTC
>TRBV7-9|.|.|TRBJ2-1
CASSSYGGDEQFF
TGTGCCAGCAGTTCCTACGGTGGGGATGAGCAGTTCTTC
>TRBV5-6|.|.|TRBJ1-1
CASSFLGRTNTEAFF
TGTGCCAGCAGCTTCCTCGGACGGACGAACACTGAAGCTTTCTTT
>TRBV19|TRBD1|few|TRBJ1-5
CASSIEGDRTQHF
TGTGCCAGTAGTATAGAGGGGGACAGGACCCAGCATTTT
>TRBV19|.|.|TRBJ1-5
CASSIEGYSNQPQHF
TGTGCCAGTAGTATAGAAGGGTATAGCAATCAGCCCCAGCATTTT
>TRBV23-1|TRBD1|.|TRBJ1-4
CASSQSSAVGQLNEKLFF
TGCGCCAGCAGTCAATCTTCGGCTGTGGGACAGCTAAATGAAAAACTGTTTTTT
>TRBV19|.|.|TRBJ2-5
CASSPSPPEAQYF
TGTGCCAGTAGTCCGAGCCCCCCTGAGGCCCAGTACTTC
>TRBV6-5|.|.|TRBJ1-1
CASSYDVFGVWTEAFF
TGTGCCAGCAGTTACGACGTTTTCGGGGTCTGGACTGAAGCTTTCTTT
>TRBV18|TRBD2|.|TRBJ2-5
CASSPLASGTLQETQYF
TGTGCCAGCTCACCGTTGGCTAGCGGGACCCTTCAAGAGACCCAGTACTTC
>TRBV6-2/TRBV6-3|.|.|TRBJ2-1
CASSYGRISYNEQFF
TGTGCCAGCAGTTACGGCCGGATTTCCTACAATGAGCAGTTCTTC
>TRBV19|TRBD1|.|TRBJ2-5
CASAPGQSQETQYF
TGTGCCAGTGCGCCGGGACAGAGCCAAGAGACCCAGTACTTC
>TRBV7-6|TRBD1|few|TRBJ1-3
CASSTTGTEGGNTIYF
TGTGCCAGCAGTACTACCGGGACAGAAGGTGGAAACACCATATATTTT
>TRBV6-5|TRBD1|.|TRBJ2-1
CASSRDRGSDEQFF
TGTGCCAGCAGTCGGGACAGGGGGTCGGATGAGCAGTTCTTC
>TRBV4-3|.|.|TRBJ2-3
CASSQDLNGVPDTQYF
TGCGCCAGCAGCCAAGATCTGAACGGGGTCCCAGATACGCAGTATTTT
>TRBV5-1|.|.|TRBJ2-2
CASSFAGGGAGELFF
TGCGCCAGCAGCTTCGCCGGGGGCGGGGCCGGGGAGCTGTTTTTT
>TRBV2|.|many|TRBJ2-7
CASRIEGIGSEQYF
TGTGCCAGCAGGATCGAGGGGATCGGGTCCGAGCAGTACTTC
>TRBV25-1|.|.|TRBJ1-6
CASSESGVGSPLHF
TGTGCCAGCAGTGAATCTGGGGTGGGTTCACCCCTCCACTTT
>TRBV21-1|.|.|TRBJ2-1
CASSKRWSSGIFGEQFF
TGTGCCAGCAGCAAAAGATGGAGCAGCGGGATTTTTGGAGAGCAGTTCTTC
>TRBV4-3|.|once|TRBJ1-2
CASSQESGARGYTF
TGCGCCAGCAGCCAAGAATCAGGGGCTCGGGGCTACACCTTC
>TRBV28|.|.|TRBJ2-4
CASRAIAKNIQYF
TGTGCCAGCAGGGCAATAGCCAAAAACATTCAGTACTTC
>TRBV29-1|TRBD1|once|TRBJ2-1
CSVTGGLDNEQFF
TGCAGCGTGACAGGGGGCTTGGACAATGAGCAGTTCTTC